Presented here are 12 T cell receptor beta chains from one specimen sequenced in a study of human T cells and chemical hapten exposure. Time point given: healthy volunteer bleed at 6 weeks. Total RNA came from unfractionated whole blood. TCRdb recomputed calls from the RACE reads with MiXCR, one row per CDR3 protein. The sample yields about 47,000 distinct CDR3 sequences, around 3.6% seen once. The specimen was whole blood. The receptors derive from a human donor in good health. Some clones in this sample may be carry-over from other donors' samples.

This clonotype was recorded many times. V is TRBV12-3 or TRBV12-4 and J is TRBJ2-3, with 14 bases identical to TRBD2. V gave up 6 bases and J gave up 4 bases; unmatched junction bases: 15. This CDR3 has 19 amino acids. The CDR3 protein is CASSPTVGLAGVGSDTQYF. CDR3 sequence (DNA): TGTGCCAGCAGCCCAACCGTGGGACTAGCGGGAGTTGGTTCAGATACGCAGTATTTT.

Ten or more counts support this clonotype. The chain joins TRBV28 to TRBJ2-1; D is unclear. Looked up from germline, CDR1 is MDHEN and CDR2 is SYDVKM. Trimming pared 7 bases from V and 3 bases from J, leaving 13 bases between. CDR3 length equals 14 residues. Written as DNA, the CDR3 is TGTGCCAGCATGACGGCTGCGATCTACAATGAGCAGTTCTTC. It yields the protein CASMTAAIYNEQFF.

This clonotype was seen many times. The chain carries TRBV4-1 and TRBJ1-1; no reliable D call. This CDR3 region has 15 residues. Trimming took off 2 bases at V and 5 bases at J, with 15 bases between the two ends. Germline loops: CDR1 MGHRA, CDR2 YSYEKL. The CDR3 coding sequence is TGCGCCAGCAGCCAACAGAGCAGTCAGCGGACTGAAGCTTTCTTT. Residues: CASSQQSSQRTEAFF.

This clonotype appeared many times. This chain links TRBV12-3 or TRBV12-4 with TRBJ1-1; the D gene is possibly TRBD1 (5 bases). This CDR3 is 11 amino acids long. Trimming took 10 bases from V and 7 from J, leaving 13 bases between them. The DNA for the CDR3 is TGTGCCACCACTAGACAGATTGAAGCTTTCTTT. This sequence encodes CATTRQIEAFF.

In its sample, this clonotype was seen many times. This chain uses TRBV28 with TRBJ2-7; a possible D gene is TRBD2 (5 bases). Trimming took off 3 bases at V and 10 bases at J, with 13 bases between the two ends. CDR3 length: 12 amino acids. The V gene's germline CDR1 is MDHEN and CDR2 SYDVKM. This chain's CDR3 is CASSLRAGAQYF. The CDR3 DNA sequence: TGTGCCAGCAGTTTGCGGGCAGGAGCCCAGTACTTC. Full variable domain (remainder filled in from reference TRBV28 and TRBJ2-7): DVKVTQSSRYLVKRTGEKVFLECVQDMDHENMFWYRQDPGLGLRLIYFSYDVKMKEKGDIPEGYSVSREKKERFSLILESASTNQTSMYLCASSLRAGAQYFGPGTRLTVT.

Only a few counts were recorded for this clonotype. The J gene is TRBJ1-5, the V gene TRBV12-3 or TRBV12-4, with TRBD1 matching over 9 bases. The CDR3 is made up of 15 amino acids. V was clipped by 5 bases and J by 2 bases; unmatched bases: 4. CDR3 residues: CASSHTGGGNQPQHF. The CDR3 nucleotides are TGTGCCAGCAGTCACACAGGGGGCGGCAATCAGCCCCAGCATTTT.

A few counts support this clonotype. The rearrangement links TRBV20-1 to TRBJ1-3, with 7 nucleotides matching TRBD1. Unmatched junction bases numbered 4, after V lost 2 bases and J lost 0 bases. The CDR3 length is 15 residues. The germline V gene has CDR1 DFQATT and CDR2 SNEGSKA (reference sequence). The CDR3 DNA is TGCAGTGCTAGAAAGACAGGGCCCTCTGGAAACACCATATATTTT. Its translation: CSARKTGPSGNTIYF.

This clonotype has at least ten counts. The gene calls are TRBV7-8 and TRBJ1-4; maybe TRBD1 (5 bases). The CDR3 totals 14 residues. Germline-derived CDR1 and CDR2 are SGHVS and FQNEAQ. Deletions cut 2 bases from V and 6 bases from J, with 10 bases between. The CDR3 is CASSLRGLYEKLFF. The DNA for the CDR3 is TGTGCCAGCAGCTTAAGGGGACTCTATGAAAAACTGTTTTTT.

This clonotype has a handful of counts. The rearrangement links TRBV12-3 or TRBV12-4 to TRBJ1-2, with 8 positions matching TRBD1. The CDR3 runs 13 residues. V shed 4 bases and J 7 bases; nucleotides not matched to a gene: 5. As DNA, the CDR3 is TGTGCCAGCAGTTCCCGACAGGGGAGTGGCTACACCTTC. Translating it yields CASSSRQGSGYTF.

The gene calls are TRBV6-5 and TRBJ1-5, with 8 bases that match TRBD1. This CDR3 spans 14 amino acids. The V and J ends lost 5 bases and 7 bases, in that order; junction bases with no gene match: 7. Germline V gene sequence: CDR1 MNHEY, CDR2 SVGAGI. This CDR3 is CASSLQGESQPQHF. The CDR3 DNA is TGTGCCAGCAGTCTACAGGGGGAAAGCCAGCCCCAGCATTTT.

This clonotype came up many times. The chain is built from TRBV28 and TRBJ2-1; D unclear. The V gene lost 2 bases and the J gene lost 2 bases, with 10 bases spanning the gap. Looked up from germline, CDR1 is MDHEN and CDR2 is SYDVKM. This CDR3 is built from 15 residues. The CDR3 nucleotides are TGTGCCAGCAGTTTACCGCTTAAGGCCTACAATGAGCAGTTCTTC. This translates into CASSLPLKAYNEQFF.

This clonotype has at least ten counts. The V call is TRBV6-5, the J call TRBJ1-1; weak D call: TRBD1 (6 bases). V lost 6 bases, J lost 2 bases, and 10 bases lay in between. The CDR3 runs 13 residues. Germline V gene lookup returns CDR1 MNHEY and CDR2 SVGAGI. CDR3 sequence (DNA): TGTGCCAGCAGCCCCAGGGGTAACACTGAAGCTTTCTTT. This sequence encodes CASSPRGNTEAFF.